Given below is one TCR beta chain in context. This clone has a handful of counts. The clone's antigen remains unknown. The input lacks base qualities; no much larger clone sits a single base away. The record originates from a study of cytomegalovirus exposure and HLA in healthy donors (dated 2017 in TCRdb). For the study in its entirety: According to an earlier analysis of several hundred of the donors, about 179 million T cells yielded roughly 110 million unique TCR beta sequences and about 300 Gb of sequence data. Among the roughly 400 genotyped donors, around 81% belonged to the genetic ancestry cluster associated with self-reported Caucasian donors. Roughly 300 gigabases of sequencing data and roughly 81 million unique TCR sequences made up an early release that covered several hundred HLA-typed donors. Donor age, sex, ethnicity and CMV serostatus were compiled together with the repertoire data. The later analysis used no new phenotypic data to find candidate immune exposures, relying instead on TCR beta sequences and their occurrence across donors. Typing coverage varied by locus: about 620-640 donors for A, B, C, DRB1 and DQB1; approximately 520 for DQA1; approximately 610 for DPA1; about 450 for DPB1. Five DR-DQ haplotypes were treated as single units for association and clustering because of strong linkage in the cohort. The study aimed to test whether signatures of past pathogen exposure could be identified by cataloging public T cell receptors. To decide whether each TCR beta V gene segment behaved as functional or pseudogenic, an earlier analysis of approximately 590 of the donors relied on high-throughput TCR beta sequencing. Every repertoire in the discovery cohort had been generated on one and the same sequencing platform. Genome-wide SNP genotypes for about 55% of the roughly 670 donors were used in a later genetic analysis, which treated that subset as a discovery cohort. In a later analysis, previously published TCR beta repertoires from 670 or so donors were re-analyzed and high-resolution HLA genotyping was added so that TCR occurrence patterns could be studied. Among roughly 370 genotyped donors of the cohort, an average of roughly 240,000 unique TCR beta nucleotide sequences were sequenced per donor, roughly 20% of them non-productive. Besides the first cohort of 500 to 700 subjects, a separate validation cohort made up of 120 different subjects was used. High-throughput TCR immunosequencing, statistical association of individual TCRs with disease status, and machine learning were combined to predict cytomegalovirus infection status. The study profiled the T cell repertoires of 500 to 800 subjects by immunosequencing and related them to cytomegalovirus serostatus. Both class I and class II loci were covered by HLA typing, at four-digit resolution. Paper-wide results and their limitations: A few of the identified cytomegalovirus-associated TCR beta chains were confirmed in vitro to be specific for cytomegalovirus antigens. Most CMV-associated TCR beta chains appeared to be HLA-restricted in a later analysis, and the HLA associations seemed to be driven largely by CMV exposure. In a later genetic analysis, fewer N-insertions in productive TCRs were reported among donors in an Asian-associated ancestry cluster than the roughly 710-donor mean. Sequencing depth was assumed to be roughly uniform across donors in the presence/absence analyses, though that assumption may not hold. Correlated functional status among segregating V segments might be attributable to linkage disequilibrium, but an unknown experimental factor could not be ruled out. The authors suggested that the approach could potentially be extended to other disease states and immunological phenotypes. In an earlier analysis of about 600 of the donors, most TCR beta V segments appeared in productive rearrangements about 90% or about 30% of the time, broadly matching IMGT annotations. The study gave a list of 150 to 200 TCR beta chains associated with cytomegalovirus. According to a later analysis, parvovirus B19, influenza, CMV and Epstein-Barr virus appeared linked to several top co-occurrence clusters. In a later analysis, TCR association rates were found to vary across HLA loci, with the most associated TCRs seen for DRB1 alleles and the fewest for HLA-C alleles. The only immune exposure information available for the cohort was CMV serostatus. In this cohort, only TCR beta chains were sequenced, and detectable features were limited by the absence of alpha or paired-chain data. Because HLA typing was missing for some donors at each locus, association tests included only the typed subset. The classifier was reported to diagnose cytomegalovirus status with high specificity and sensitivity in both the original and validation cohorts. In a later analysis, HLA-associated TCR beta chains were found to be more clonally expanded and to have lower generation probabilities than equally common non-associated chains. Because counts were too low, seventeen rarely observed V segments, including chromosome 9 orphons, were excluded from the earlier analysis of a few hundred of the donors. Strong co-occurrence of HLA alleles, especially DR and DQ, made assigning TCR associations to individual alleles difficult. A further reported finding was that TCR beta sequences accurately predicted the HLA-A and HLA-B alleles for most subjects in the first cohort. An association between a missense DCLRE1C variant and V-gene and J-gene trimming of TCR beta chains was found in a later genetic analysis and replicated in an independent cohort. The 87-base-pair reads could not distinguish some IMGT-functional V segments, including TRBV6-2 and TRBV6-3, so those segments were excluded. A cluster of highly shared sequence variants was judged likely to represent a technical artifact of the sequencing pipeline. Across donors, most TCR sequences were observed very rarely, whereas some public TCRs were present in many individuals. In a later analysis, about 16,000 TCR beta sequences were associated with specific HLA alleles at a false discovery rate of 0.05.

The library was prepared using the immunoSEQ multiplex PCR assay. For the multiplex PCR, a mixture combining 60 forward primers for TCR Vbeta segments and 13 reverse primers for TCR Jbeta segments was used. Amplification of the CDR3 region of rearranged TCR beta genes was performed with a multiplex PCR assay on genomic DNA. Amplified TCR beta libraries were sequenced as 87-base-pair reads on the Illumina HiSeq System. Under the source paper's analysis protocol: Across the 500 to 700 repertoires, a later analysis counted some 80 million unique TCR beta chains, 9.5 million to 13 million of which were shared by at least two donors. A nearest-neighbor algorithm error-corrected the raw reads and collapsed the reads into unique sequences, merging closely related sequences to remove PCR and sequencing errors. To assign V, D and J gene segments, CDR3 sequences were aligned to IMGT reference sequences. For a sequence to be retained, a match of at least six nucleotides was required to both a V gene segment and a J gene segment. Rearrangements were classified as productive when the CDR3 lacked stop codons and remained in frame with V and J, and all other rearrangements were classified as non-productive. CDR3 was defined by IMGT convention, running from the second conserved V-encoded cysteine to the conserved J-encoded phenylalanine. The earlier analysis of about 530 of the donors excluded any sequence lacking an unambiguous match to a single V gene segment. In an earlier analysis of 450 to 700 of the donors, V segments were called functional above 56.7% productive rearrangements and were called segregating when the between-donor standard deviation exceeded 5%. A statistical classification framework was built for diagnosing cytomegalovirus status from the catalog of TCR beta chain sequences. In a later analysis, TCR nucleotide sequences were compared against IMGT/GENE-DB human TR gene sequences so that V and J genes could be assigned. The TCRdist pipeline was used in a later analysis to assign CDR3 sequences and most-parsimonious VDJ recombination scenarios. A later analysis defined each TCR beta chain by its CDR3 amino acid sequence plus V-gene family, and excluded reads lacking a unique V-gene family. As a way to deal with suspected cross-contamination and a sequencing artifact, a later analysis dropped roughly 620 nucleotide sequences that were highly shared and had low generation probability. A later analysis calculated a clonal expansion index for each public chain from normalized within-repertoire ranks of inferred template counts. In a later analysis, generation probabilities were computed with a VDJ recombination model fitted to out-of-frame rearrangements, and the resulting probabilities were checked against IGoR. A later analysis scored TCR-TCR, TCR-HLA and TCR-CMV co-occurrence with hypergeometric tests, applying a repertoire-size bias correction to TCR pairs. A later analysis estimated false discovery rates by permuting HLA or CMV assignments 20 times. In a later analysis, co-occurring TCRs were grouped with DBSCAN, and TCRdist sequence similarity was added when clustering was performed within HLA-allele-positive subsets. Repertoires with fewer than 30,000 or more than 120,000 public chains, plus five repertoires with anomalous nucleotide sharing, were excluded from co-occurrence clustering. This is the immuneACCESS table as TCRdb keeps it, with only in-frame sequences that have V and J called. A part of the clones is gone; compared with another copy, unresolved V genes explain less than half, and the rest is unexplained. D and trimming come from the DNA, and the V and J calls and clone size come from that table. The sample table holds 150,000 or so clones, of which roughly three quarters were seen once. Clones ranked in the top ten supply 7.7% of the sample.

The cohort comprised 550 to 700 healthy bone marrow donors. At the time of sampling, all cohort members were nominally healthy, though unrecorded immune exposures were likely present. The donor was CMV seropositive and belonged to the group of 250 to 300 seropositive cohort members. A peripheral blood sample was provided by each donor, and peripheral blood mononuclear cells were used for TCR beta sequencing. The Qiagen DNeasy Blood Extraction Kit was used to extract genomic DNA from the blood cell samples. V is clipped by 6 bases and J by 1 base, and the sequence between their germline boundaries is 9 bases long. Taken from the germline V gene, the CDR1 and CDR2 loops are SNHLY and FYNNEI. CDR3 length: 14 amino acids, cysteine to phenylalanine. Here the CDR3 DNA is all that survives: 42 bases in frame from base 1.

This sequence originates from a man aged 25-45 years in good health and CMV-seropositive. The sequence joins TRBV2 to TRBJ2-2; the best D guess is TRBD2, with 5 bases matching. Sample: PBMCs. The DNA is TGTGCCAGCAGATTAAGCGGGAACACCGGGGAGCTGTTTTTT. Its protein is CASRLSGNTGELFF.